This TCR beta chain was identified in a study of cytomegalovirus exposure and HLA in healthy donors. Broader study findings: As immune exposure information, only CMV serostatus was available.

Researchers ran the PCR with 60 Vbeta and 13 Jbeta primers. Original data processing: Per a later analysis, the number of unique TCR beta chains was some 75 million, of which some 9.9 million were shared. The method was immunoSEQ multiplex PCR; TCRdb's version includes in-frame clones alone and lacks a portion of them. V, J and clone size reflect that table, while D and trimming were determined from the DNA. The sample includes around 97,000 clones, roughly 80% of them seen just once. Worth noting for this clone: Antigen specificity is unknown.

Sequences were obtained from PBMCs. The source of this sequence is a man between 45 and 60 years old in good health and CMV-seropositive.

DNA for the CDR3: TGTGCCAGGGGACAGGGGGAAATGACCCGGTACTTC. It translates to CARGQGEMTRYF. This rearrangement joins TRBV30 to TRBJ2-7; TRBD1 matches at 11 bases. The germline CDR1 and CDR2 sequences are GTSNPN and SVGIG (reference sequence). The CDR3 covers 12 residues. V gave up 8 bases and J gave up 12 bases; unmatched junction bases: 12. Full variable domain (rest looked up from reference TRBV30 and TRBJ2-7): SQTIHQWPATLVQPVGSPLSLECTVEGTSNPNLYWYRQAAGRGLQLLFYSVGIGQISSEVPQNLSASRPQDRQFILSSKKLLLSDSGFYLCARGQGEMTRYFGPGTRLTVT.